What follows are 15 T cell receptor beta chains derived from one specimen sequenced in a study of glioma-infiltrating T cells. Using RNA template, CDR3s of TCR alpha and beta were amplified with iRepertoire arm-PCR. In TCRdb, the multiplex PCR reads were re-called with MiXCR into one record per CDR3 protein. In the table there are some 160,000 distinct CDR3 sequences, approximately 40% of which are singletons. Sequenced sample: glioma tissue, nonneoplastic brain tissue, or PBMCs (not recorded which). Receptors originate from a human donor with low-grade glioma or glioblastoma, undergoing nonglioma brain surgery, or in good health (not recorded which).

In regard to this clonotype: One junction end disagrees with the germline gene, perhaps due to a read error. The chain couples TRBV7-3 to TRBJ2-1; no clear D. This CDR3 has 13 amino acids. Germline values: CDR1 SGHTA, CDR2 FQGTGA. CDR3 protein: CARSLNLVNEQFF. CDR3 in DNA: TGTGCCAGAAGCTTAAATCTGGTAAATGAGCAGTTCTTC.

With regard to this clonotype: Mismatch with germline at one junction end may stem from a read error. The V and J genes are TRBV20-1 and TRBJ2-3; 13 bases are a match to TRBD2. CDR3 length equals 17 residues. Germline V gene sequence: CDR1 DFQATT, CDR2 SNEGSKA (reference sequence). The CDR3 protein is CSAIRTSGSASADKQYF. DNA for the CDR3: TGCAGTGCTATCCGGACTAGCGGGAGTGCATCGGCAGATAAGCAGTATTTT.

Turning to this clonotype: Sequence at one end of the junction differs from germline and may be a read error. V usage is TRBV7-9 and J usage is TRBJ2-3; 8 positions match TRBD2. The CDR3 sequence is 16 residues long. CDR1 SEHNR and CDR2 FQNEAQ come from the germline V gene (reference sequence). CDR3 in DNA: TGTGCCAGCAGCTTAGTCGACCTAGCGGGCACAGATACGAAGTATTTT. It yields the protein CASSLVDLAGTDTKYF.

V usage is TRBV7-8 and J usage is TRBJ2-3; 11 nucleotides align to TRBD2. The CDR3 contains 15 residues. Unmatched junction bases numbered 7, after V lost 6 bases and J lost 5 bases. Per germline, CDR1 SGHVS and CDR2 FQNEAQ. The chain's CDR3 is CASRKTSGRIDTQYF. CDR3 DNA: TGTGCCAGCAGAAAAACTAGCGGGAGAATAGATACGCAGTATTTT.

Remarks on this clonotype: A junction boundary mismatches the germline segment, possibly from a read error. This chain joins TRBV6-1 and TRBJ2-6; the D gene is possibly TRBD1 (5 bases). Germline V gives CDR1 MNHNS, CDR2 SASEGT. The CDR3 spans 16 residues. CDR3 protein: CAISAFATSGANVLTF. The CDR3 nucleotides are TGTGCCATCAGTGCCTTTGCAACCTCTGGGGCCAACGTCCTCACTTTC.

At least ten counts were recorded for this clonotype. CDR3 in amino acids: CASSMSWSSGNTIYF. The CDR3, as DNA: TGTGCCAGTAGTATGTCCTGGAGCTCTGGAAACACCATATATTTT. The chain has TRBV19 and TRBJ1-3, with D hard to call. Per the germline V gene, CDR1 is LNHDA and CDR2 is SQIVND (reference sequence). The CDR3 has 15 residues. Trimming stripped 3 bases from V and 0 bases from J, with 9 bases between.

This clonotype was seen repeatedly, ten times or more. This chain connects TRBV28 to TRBJ1-3, with a tentative D call TRBD1 (6 bases). The CDR3 spans 14 residues. Germline-derived CDR1 and CDR2 are MDHEN and SYDVKM. V was clipped by 8 bases and J by 0 bases, with 11 bases between them. CDR3 in DNA: TGTGCCAGCCAGGGGTCTTACTCTGGAAACACCATATATTTT. It yields the protein CASQGSYSGNTIYF.

Notes on this clonotype: The junction does not match germline at one end; this may be a read error. J is TRBJ1-2 and V is TRBV5-1; 9 bases line up with TRBD1. Germline-derived CDR1 and CDR2 are SGHRS and YFSETQ. The CDR3 extends over 16 amino acids. CDR3 sequence: CASSWKTGGDGYCYTF. Written as DNA, the CDR3 is TGCGCCAGCAGCTGGAAAACAGGGGGCGACGGCTATTGCTACACCTTC. The variable domain in full, completed from reference TRBV5-1 and TRBJ1-2, reads KAGVTQTPRYLIKTRGQQVTLSCSPISGHRSVSWYQQTPGQGLQFLFEYFSETQRNKGNFPGRFSGRQFSNSRSEMNVSTLELGDSALYLCASSWKTGGDGYCYTFGSGTRLTVV.

The rearrangement joins TRBV12-3 or TRBV12-4 to TRBJ1-1, with a tentative D call TRBD1 (5 bases). This CDR3 is built from 14 residues. V was clipped by 5 bases and J by 2 bases, with 12 bases between them. CDR3 sequence reads: CASSGGWDNTEAFF. In DNA, the CDR3 is TGTGCCAGCAGTGGAGGATGGGACAACACTGAAGCTTTCTTT.

In its sample, this clonotype was seen many times. The chain is built from TRBV19 and TRBJ1-5; perhaps TRBD1 as D (5 bases). The CDR3 covers 14 residues. Trimming shortened V by 5 bases and J by 7 bases, and 15 bases separated the two germline ends. Germline loops: CDR1 LNHDA, CDR2 SQIVND (reference sequence). The chain's CDR3 is CASSPTRGDQPQHF. The CDR3 DNA reads as TGTGCCAGTAGTCCCACAAGGGGCGACCAGCCCCAGCATTTT.

There are a few counts of this clonotype. The genes are TRBV28 and TRBJ2-1, with D uncertain. Germline CDR1 MDHEN, CDR2 SYDVKM. Trimming cost V 9 bases and J 0 bases, with 12 bases left between them. This CDR3 region has 14 residues. The CDR3 loop reads CASRSPGSYNEQFF. In DNA, the CDR3 is TGTGCCAGTAGGTCGCCCGGCTCCTACAATGAGCAGTTCTTC. Full variable domain (missing parts from reference TRBV28 and TRBJ2-1): DVKVTQSSRYLVKRTGEKVFLECVQDMDHENMFWYRQDPGLGLRLIYFSYDVKMKEKGDIPEGYSVSREKKERFSLILESASTNQTSMYLCASRSPGSYNEQFFGPGTRLTVL.

A word on this clonotype: At one boundary the junction diverges from the germline segment, which might be a read error. This chain joins TRBV20-1 and TRBJ1-5; no reliable D call. The CDR3 loop spans 14 amino acids. Germline V gene sequence: CDR1 DFQATT, CDR2 SNEGSKA (reference sequence). The CDR3 coding sequence is TGCAGTGCTAGAGGGGTCCAGTCATTTCAGGCCCAGCATTTT. Its translation: CSARGVQSFQAQHF.

A note on this clonotype: A much larger clone differs by one base, so this may be a read error. The chain is built from TRBV28 and TRBJ2-1; D remains unclear. V lost 2 bases, J lost 5 bases, and 16 bases lay in between. This CDR3 contains 16 residues. The germline V gene encodes CDR1 MDHEN and CDR2 SYDVKM. This CDR3 is CASSLPHVQVNNEQFF. Here the CDR3 DNA reads TGTGCCAGCAGTTTACCCCATGTCCAAGTTAACAATGAGCAGTTCTTC.

This clonotype was seen repeatedly, ten times or more. The rearrangement joins TRBV20-1 to TRBJ2-7; D uncertain. This CDR3 comprises 13 residues. Trimming removed 0 bases from V and 9 bases from J, with 15 bases in between. The V gene's germline CDR1 is DFQATT and CDR2 SNEGSKA (reference sequence). This chain's CDR3 is CSARDADELGQYF. CDR3 nucleotides: TGCAGTGCTAGAGATGCGGACGAGCTTGGGCAGTACTTC.

This clonotype was recorded once. The junction shows a germline mismatch at one end, possibly a read error. V usage is TRBV27 and J usage is TRBJ2-1; 7 bases line up with TRBD2. Germline values: CDR1 MNHEY, CDR2 SMNVEV (reference sequence). The CDR3 consists of 17 residues. The CDR3 spells CASSPSGGAVCYNEQFF. CDR3 nucleotide sequence: TGCGCCAGCAGTCCGTCGGGGGGAGCTGTCTGCTACAATGAGCAGTTCTTC.